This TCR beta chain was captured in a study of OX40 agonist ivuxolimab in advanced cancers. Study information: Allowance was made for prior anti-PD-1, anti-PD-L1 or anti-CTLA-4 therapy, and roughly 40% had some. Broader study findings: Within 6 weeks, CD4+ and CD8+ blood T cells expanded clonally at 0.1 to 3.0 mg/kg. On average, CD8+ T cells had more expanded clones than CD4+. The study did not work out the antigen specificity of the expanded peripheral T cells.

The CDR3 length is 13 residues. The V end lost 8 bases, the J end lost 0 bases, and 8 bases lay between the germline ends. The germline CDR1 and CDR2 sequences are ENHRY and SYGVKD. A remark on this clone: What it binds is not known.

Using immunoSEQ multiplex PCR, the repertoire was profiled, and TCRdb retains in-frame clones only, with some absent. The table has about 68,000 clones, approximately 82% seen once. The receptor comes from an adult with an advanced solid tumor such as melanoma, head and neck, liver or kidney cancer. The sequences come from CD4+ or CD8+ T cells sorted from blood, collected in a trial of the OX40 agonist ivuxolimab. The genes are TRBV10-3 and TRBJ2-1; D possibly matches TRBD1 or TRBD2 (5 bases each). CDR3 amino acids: CAIGGISYNEQFF. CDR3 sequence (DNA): TGTGCCATCGGGGGAATCTCCTACAATGAGCAGTTCTTC.